The clone carrying this TCR beta chain has more than one count but fewer than ten. Only in-frame clones appear in the TCRdb table, and some are missing; sequencing was by immunoSEQ multiplex PCR. Here the sample spans roughly 70,000 clones, roughly four fifths being singletons. These data belong to a study of OX40 agonist ivuxolimab in advanced cancers. Whole-study context: Three patients, one with hepatocellular carcinoma and two with cutaneous melanoma, responded partially.

Blood got drawn at baseline, again on cycle 4 day 1, and then on cycle 7 day 1. V lost 5 bases, J lost 6 bases, and 4 bases stayed unmatched. There are 13 residues in the CDR3. The germline V gene encodes CDR1 SEHNR and CDR2 FQNEAQ (reference sequence). Sequenced here: CD4+ or CD8+ T cells sorted from blood, sampled in a trial of the OX40 agonist ivuxolimab. The TCR was taken from an adult with an advanced solid tumor such as melanoma, head and neck, liver or kidney cancer. The genes are TRBV7-9 and TRBJ2-3; 8 bases agree with TRBD2. The CDR3 protein is CASSLTSGDTQYF. The CDR3, as DNA: TGTGCCAGCAGCCTTACTAGCGGCGATACGCAGTATTTT.